A single sample gave rise to the 14 T cell receptor beta chains below, sequenced in a study of blood T cell repertoires in COVID-19. Clones were sequenced by immunoSEQ multiplex PCR, and TCRdb holds only the in-frame ones, with some missing. Of 240,000 or so clones in the sample, about four fifths were seen once. Material for sequencing was peripheral blood. The receptors come from a woman aged 18 to 35 with acute or convalescent COVID-19.

J is TRBJ2-2 and V is TRBV3-1 (or the pseudogene TRBV3-2); the D gene is possibly TRBD1 (5 bases). CDR3 size: 15 residues. Germline V gene sequence: CDR1 LGHDT, CDR2 YNNKEL (reference sequence). With 2 bases removed from V and 3 bases from J, the gap between germline ends came to 10 bases. CDR3 bases: TGTGCCAGCAGCCAACTAACAGGTTACACCGGGGAGCTGTTTTTT. As protein: CASSQLTGYTGELFF.

The chain is built from TRBV18 and TRBJ2-5, with TRBD2 as a possible D gene (6 bases). This CDR3 spans 14 amino acids. The germline CDR1 and CDR2 sequences are KGHSH and LQKENI. Deletions cut 6 bases from V and 4 bases from J, with 15 bases between. Written as DNA, the CDR3 is TGTGCCAGCTCGACGGGAGTGGGGAGAGAGACCCAGTACTTC. Protein sequence: CASSTGVGRETQYF.

The chain uses TRBV5-1 and TRBJ2-7; TRBD1 is a possible D gene (6 bases). V lost 5 bases, J lost 0 bases, and 18 bases lay in between. CDR3 length: 16 amino acids. The germline CDR1 and CDR2 sequences are SGHRS and YFSETQ. The CDR3 is CASRPVYREYSYEQYF. The DNA of the CDR3 is TGCGCCAGCAGACCTGTTTACAGGGAATACTCCTACGAGCAGTACTTC.

The chain combines TRBV7-8 with TRBJ1-5; 8 bases fit TRBD1. Germline assignment: CDR1 SGHVS and CDR2 FQNEAQ. The CDR3 consists of 17 residues. Trimming removed 1 base from V and 6 bases from J; junction bases left unmatched: 11. CDR3 region: CASSLVGQATSSQPQHF. In nucleotides, the CDR3 is TGTGCCAGCAGCTTAGTGGGACAGGCCACCTCCAGTCAGCCCCAGCATTTT. Complete variable domain (other parts from reference TRBV7-8 and TRBJ1-5): GAGVSQSPRYKVAKRGQDVALRCDPISGHVSLFWYQQALGQGPEFLTYFQNEAQLDKSGLPSDRFFAERPEGSVSTLKIQRTQQEDSAVYLCASSLVGQATSSQPQHFGDGTRLSIL.

The chain employs TRBV3-1 (or the pseudogene TRBV3-2) and TRBJ1-1, with D tentatively TRBD1 (5 bases). V was shortened by 4 bases and J by 4 bases, with 16 bases between the two germline ends. Germline V lookup: CDR1 LGHDT, CDR2 YNNKEL (reference sequence). CDR3 length equals 15 residues. The CDR3: CASSLGGFFGTEAFF. CDR3 nucleotide sequence: TGTGCCAGCAGCCTCGGGGGGTTCTTCGGCACTGAAGCTTTCTTT.

The chain carries TRBV5-4 and TRBJ2-7; tentative D call: TRBD2 (6 bases). The CDR3 is 16 amino acids. The V gene lost 5 bases and the J gene lost 1 base, with 19 bases spanning the gap. Germline V gene data show CDR1 as SGHNT and CDR2 as YYREEE (reference sequence). CDR3 DNA sequence: TGTGCCAGCAGGGAGGGACCGCGACTAGATTCCTACGAGCAGTACTTC. This gives the protein CASREGPRLDSYEQYF.

The gene calls are TRBV2 and TRBJ1-3; D unclear. This CDR3 has 13 amino acids. The germline V gene encodes CDR1 SNHLY and CDR2 FYNNEI. With 8 bases removed from V and 2 bases from J, the gap between germline ends came to 10 bases. CDR3 sequence reads: CASRRNTGNTIYF. In nucleotides, the CDR3 is TGTGCCAGCCGCAGAAATACTGGAAACACCATATATTTT.

V usage is TRBV20-1 and J usage is TRBJ2-3; tentatively, D is TRBD1 (6 bases). The CDR3 covers 11 residues. The germline CDR1 and CDR2 sequences are DFQATT and SNEGSKA (reference sequence). Trimming took off 4 bases at V and 5 bases at J, with 7 bases between the two ends. The CDR3 region is CSAMTGDTQYF. DNA of the CDR3: TGCAGTGCTATGACAGGAGATACGCAGTATTTT.

The chain combines TRBV12-1 with TRBJ1-4; the DNA was not compared with TRBD1, the D call given in the table. TRBV12-1 is reported as a pseudogene. The CDR3 covers 16 residues. CDR3 DNA sequence: TGTGCCAGCAGCTTTGGGACAGGGAGGAGGGGTGAAAAACTGTTTTTT. Encoded protein: CASSFGTGRRGEKLFF.

This chain joins TRBV30 and TRBJ2-7, with 7 bases lining up with TRBD2. Trimming at V came to 0 bases and at J to 2 bases, leaving 10 bases not matched to a gene. This CDR3 region has 16 residues. Germline CDR1 reads GTSNPN; CDR2 reads SVGIG (reference sequence). The chain's CDR3 is CAWSVLSLARTYEQYF. DNA for the CDR3: TGTGCCTGGAGTGTTTTGTCACTAGCGAGAACCTACGAGCAGTACTTC.

In the case of this clone: The junction shows a germline mismatch at one end, possibly a read error. This sequence joins TRBV10-3 and TRBJ2-7, with 8 bases aligning to TRBD2. The CDR3 spans 16 residues. Germline V gene sequence: CDR1 ENHRY, CDR2 SYGVKD. Here the CDR3 reads CAISESPGLGSDEQYF. The CDR3 DNA reads as TGTGCCATCAGTGAGTCGCCGGGACTAGGCTCCGACGAGCAGTACTTC.

This sequence joins TRBV30 and TRBJ2-3, with 11 bases matching TRBD2. The CDR3 sequence is 17 residues long. V shed 0 bases and J 2 bases; nucleotides not matched to a gene: 7. From germline, CDR1 is GTSNPN and CDR2 SVGIG (reference sequence). The CDR3 spells CAWSVTRTSGYTDTQYF. The DNA for the CDR3 is TGTGCCTGGAGTGTGACAAGGACTAGCGGGTACACAGATACGCAGTATTTT.

This clone was detected a few times. The chain combines TRBV6-2 or TRBV6-3 with TRBJ2-1; 9 positions agree with TRBD2. Trimming cost V 5 bases and J 2 bases; bases outside gene matches: 7. CDR3 length: 16 residues. Germline values: CDR1 MNHEY, CDR2 SVGEGT. CDR3 sequence: CASSRQREATYNEQFF. The DNA of the CDR3 is TGTGCCAGCAGTCGACAGCGGGAGGCAACCTACAATGAGCAGTTCTTC.

There are many counts of this clone. The chain is built from TRBV5-1 and TRBJ1-3, with TRBD1 matching over 9 bases. After removal of 2 bases from V and 4 bases from J, the junction contained 4 bases not matched to a gene. Per germline, CDR1 SGHRS and CDR2 YFSETQ. The CDR3 runs 15 residues. CDR3 in DNA: TGCGCCAGCAGCTTTGGACAGGGGTCCGGAAACACCATATATTTT. This sequence encodes CASSFGQGSGNTIYF.